This T cell receptor (beta chain) was identified during a study of cytomegalovirus exposure and HLA in healthy donors. The V gene end was trimmed by 11 bases and the J gene end by 8 bases; junction bases not matched to a gene: 13. The V gene's germline CDR1 is MGHDK and CDR2 SYGVNS. The length of the CDR3 is 13 residues. TCRdb's table, derived via immunoSEQ multiplex PCR, lists solely in-frame clones and lacks some. The sample lists approximately 300,000 clones; about nine tenths were seen once. Input material: PBMCs. The sequence derives from a woman aged 25 to 39 in good health and CMV-seropositive. The chain has TRBV25-1 and TRBJ1-2; 8 bases are shared with TRBD1. CDR3 amino acids: CAAAGGQGDGYTF. In DNA form, the CDR3 reads TGTGCCGCAGCAGGAGGACAGGGCGACGGCTACACCTTC.